Detailed here is one T cell receptor beta chain. This sample was included in a study of T cell changes during pregnancy in multiple sclerosis. The CDR3 is 15 residues long. Germline V lookup: CDR1 SGHRS, CDR2 YFSETQ. V dropped 4 bases and J dropped 7; count of bases not matched to a gene: 11. TCRdb's table, derived via immunoSEQ multiplex PCR, lists solely in-frame clones and lacks some. The sample has tens of thousands of clones; about 88% are singletons. This chain connects TRBV5-1 to TRBJ1-2; TRBD1 matches 9 bases. The starting material was peripheral blood, obtained in the third trimester of pregnancy. The sequence was collected from a female donor in good health, enrolled as a control in a pregnancy study. CDR3 amino acids: CASSGPGQGLGGYTF. As DNA, the CDR3 is TGCGCCAGCAGCGGACCGGGACAGGGCCTGGGTGGCTACACCTTC. Combining the CDR3 with reference TRBV5-1 and TRBJ1-2 gives the whole variable domain KAGVTQTPRYLIKTRGQQVTLSCSPISGHRSVSWYQQTPGQGLQFLFEYFSETQRNKGNFPGRFSGRQFSNSRSEMNVSTLELGDSALYLCASSGPGQGLGGYTFGSGTRLTVV.